This TCR beta chain stems from a study of blood T cell repertoires in COVID-19 (TCRdb year 2020). Regarding the research as a whole: Collaborator samples came from the United States, Italy and Spain and covered acute and convalescent phases of COVID-19. The repertoires were made available in a free public database intended to serve as a resource for research on the immune response to SARS-CoV-2. Nearly every sample came with metadata listing a de-identified subject ID, COVID-19 status, age in years and sex. Samples were obtained from the ongoing ImmuneRACE study (first 160 participants) and from approximately 1,200 subjects provided by 6 global collaborators. Where HLA class I and class II types were available, the types were taken from metadata supplied by the sample provider, not from assay-based typing. Subjects who had been exposed to COVID-19, were actively infected with it, or had recovered from it provided the deeply sampled blood TCRbeta repertoires that made up the dataset. The prospective study material was composed of cDNA or gDNA derived from T cells, B-cell-depleted T cells, or PBMCs. Study-level results and caveats: The quantity of clinical and demographic metadata differed by source and by participant and was supplied without curation.

Participants in the prospective study were enrolled through a virtual design, were aged roughly 18 to 100 years, and lived in some 24 United States geographic areas. In the prospective study, cohorts were assigned on the basis of participant-reported clinical history obtained from a screening survey and a study questionnaire. In the prospective study, mobile phlebotomists collected whole blood, serum and a nasopharyngeal or oropharyngeal swab from each participant. Additional blood draws and questionnaires over a 2-month period could optionally be provided by prospective study participants. Before DNA extraction, blood samples from the prospective study were shipped at room temperature or frozen. TCRbeta CDR3 regions were amplified from genomic DNA using the immunoSEQ Assay, a bias-controlled multiplex PCR. Per the source publication's procedure: The number of nucleated cells in each sample was estimated from the amplification of reference gene primers within the assay. Sequence reads were collapsed and filtered to measure the absolute abundance of every unique TCRbeta CDR3 rearrangement. For each sample, productive Simpson clonality was calculated as the square root of Simpson's diversity index across productive rearrangements. Held by TCRdb, this immuneACCESS table contains in-frame sequences only and omits some clones. Under half of the omission traces to an unresolved V gene where checked; the cause of the rest is unknown. V and J calls and clone size come straight from that table; D and trimming were deduced from the DNA. The sample table contains over 130,000 clones; only one count was recorded for approximately 84% of them. The ten largest clones take up roughly 3.4% of the sample.

CDR1 and CDR2, looked up from the germline V gene (reference sequence), are DFQATT and SNEGSKA. The V end loses 3 bases and the J end loses 0 bases, and a stretch of 5 bases separates them. The CDR3 spans 12 residues, from the cysteine through the phenylalanine. Solely the CDR3 DNA is kept, with 36 bases framed from the first base. This clone was seen once. Its antigen has not been determined. There are no base qualities to consult, and no much larger clone falls within one base. The TCR originated in a woman between 45 and 60 years old with acute COVID-19. The sample taken for sequencing was PBMCs or T cells enriched from blood (not recorded which). The rearranged chain carries TRBV20-1 and TRBJ2-5, with the D gene call left open. The bases read TGCAGTGCTAGTCTTTACCAAGAGACCCAGTACTTC. This gives the protein CSASLYQETQYF.